This note documents a single T cell receptor beta chain sequence. The sample holds one count of this clone. There is no known antigen for this receptor. No much larger clonotype is one base removed from it; base qualities were not supplied. At one collaborating source in Seattle, patients were enrolled during active infection and were followed longitudinally through the course of disease. The collaborating institutions used their own protocols to collect whole blood in K2EDTA tubes. For TCRbeta analysis, collaborator samples were shipped as frozen whole blood, as isolated PBMCs, or as DNA extracted from either sample type. This sample is part of a study of blood T cell repertoires in COVID-19 (dated by TCRdb to about 2020). For context, the study as a whole: Samples covering the acute and convalescent phases of COVID-19 were provided by collaborators in the United States, Italy and Spain. The prospective study material was composed of cDNA or gDNA derived from T cells, B-cell-depleted T cells, or PBMCs. Subjects who had been exposed to COVID-19, were actively infected with it, or had recovered from it provided the deeply sampled blood TCRbeta repertoires that made up the dataset. A freely available public database, intended as a resource for researchers studying the immune response to SARS-CoV-2, is where the repertoires were released. The samples were drawn from two sources: the first 160 participants of the ongoing ImmuneRACE study, and over 1,000 subjects contributed by 6 global collaborators. Nearly every sample came with metadata listing a de-identified subject ID, COVID-19 status, age in years and sex. Where available, HLA class I and class II types were taken from metadata supplied by the sample provider and were not determined by assay-based typing. What the work shows at the level of the full study, not this receptor alone: Clinical and demographic metadata were provided uncurated, with the amount varying by source and participant.

CDR1 and CDR2 (SGHNT, YENEEA) derive from the germline V gene. V sheds 1 base and J sheds 10 bases, leaving 13 bases between their ends. The CDR3 spans 13 residues, from the cysteine through the phenylalanine. CDR3 DNA is the only sequence kept; it has 39 bases, read in frame from the first base. The immunoSEQ Assay, a bias-controlled multiplex PCR, was used to amplify TCRbeta CDR3 regions from genomic DNA. Per the original workflow: The number of nucleated cells in each sample was estimated from the amplification of reference gene primers within the assay. To quantify the absolute abundance of each unique TCRbeta CDR3 rearrangement, sequence reads were collapsed and filtered. Productive Simpson clonality was computed per sample as the square root of Simpson's diversity index over productive rearrangements. In its TCRdb copy, this immuneACCESS table keeps in-frame sequences only and misses some clones. Where compared with another copy, unresolved V genes explain less than half of these, and the others have no known cause. V and J calls and clone size are those listed in that table; D and trimming were worked out from the DNA. The sample table records about 170,000 clones; less than 90% of these occur just once. 9.5% to 12% of the sample is held by the ten biggest clonotypes.

Material for sequencing was peripheral blood. The chain is made from TRBV11-3 and TRBJ1-1; the D segment cannot be called with confidence. The receptor was isolated from a woman aged 55-69 years with COVID-19, enrolled during active disease. The DNA sequence reads TGTGCCAGCAGCTTAGTCTCGCCAGGCGCAGCTTTCTTT. It translates to CASSLVSPGAAFF.